This section outlines one TCR beta chain sequence together with its context. These data originate in a study of cytomegalovirus exposure and HLA in healthy donors. The CDR3 contains 15 residues. The V gene end was trimmed by 5 bases and the J gene end by 5 bases; junction bases not matched to a gene: 8. CDR1 and CDR2 from the germline V gene are MNHEY and SMNVEV (reference sequence). The PCR ran on 60 Vbeta and 13 Jbeta primers. The method was immunoSEQ multiplex PCR; TCRdb's version includes in-frame clones alone and lacks a portion of them. Here the sample spans about 110,000 clones, roughly 80% being singletons.

The TCR originated in a woman between 40 and 50 years old in good health and CMV-seropositive. The J gene is TRBJ2-1, the V gene TRBV27, with TRBD2 identical over 8 bases. Sequencing input: PBMCs. The CDR3: CASSHRGTSDNEQFF. CDR3 nucleotides: TGTGCCAGCAGTCACAGAGGGACTAGTGACAATGAGCAGTTCTTC.